The 31 T cell receptor beta chains given below trace back to one sample, sequenced in a study of T-cell reconstitution after alpha-beta-depleted transplantation in children. Unique molecular identifiers were incorporated during preparation of the TCRbeta library. One entry per CDR3 protein, called by TCRdb with MiXCR from the PCR reads. Of roughly 790,000 distinct CDR3 sequences listed, about 16% are singletons. This specimen was PBMCs, mostly from graft donor cells, taken 360 days after TCRalphabeta/CD19-depleted stem cell transplant. Receptor source: a male patient between 5 and 17 years old who had a stem cell transplant for acute lymphoblastic leukemia, so the T cells may come from the graft donor.

The chain recombines TRBV20-1 with TRBJ1-2, with 9 bases matching TRBD1. The V gene's germline CDR1 is DFQATT and CDR2 SNEGSKA (reference sequence). CDR3 length equals 15 residues. V dropped 2 bases and J dropped 5; count of bases not matched to a gene: 9. Here the CDR3 DNA reads TGCAGTGCTAGATCCCTTGGGACAGGGCAGTATGGCTACACCTTC. It specifies CSARSLGTGQYGYTF.

The V call is TRBV5-6, the J call TRBJ2-7, with D unresolved. Germline CDR1 and CDR2: SGHDT and YYEEEE. Between the trimmed V and J ends, which lost 1 base and 1 base, there was a span of 9 bases. The CDR3 loop spans 14 amino acids. Written as DNA, the CDR3 is TGTGCCAGCAGCTTGTTGAGCGATTCCTACGAGCAGTACTTC. It is translated as CASSLLSDSYEQYF.

This clonotype has a handful of counts. The genes are TRBV12-5 and TRBJ2-7; 9 nucleotides align to TRBD1. CDR1 is LGHNT, CDR2 FRNRAP, per germline. This CDR3 comprises 18 residues. Losses at the gene ends were 0 bases for V and 7 bases for J; bases not matched to a gene: 16. The CDR3 bases are TGTGCTAGTGGTTTGGTAACCCCCCACAGGGGGCGGCGTCGGGAGCAGTACTTC. Amino acid sequence: CASGLVTPHRGRRREQYF.

V is TRBV27 and J is TRBJ1-4; possibly TRBD1 for D (5 bases). V shed 2 bases and J shed 0 bases, with 16 bases lying between them. Germline V gene data show CDR1 as MNHEY and CDR2 as SMNVEV (reference sequence). This CDR3 has 18 residues. The CDR3 bases are TGTGCCAGCAGTTTAGTCCCCCCGGACAAGACAACTAATGAAAAACTGTTTTTT. It encodes CASSLVPPDKTTNEKLFF.

This chain uses TRBV2 with TRBJ2-1, with 9 bases that match TRBD2. CDR1 is SNHLY, CDR2 FYNNEI, per germline. The CDR3 extends over 16 amino acids. With 6 bases clipped from V and 3 bases from J, the junction kept 9 bases outside the gene matches. CDR3 protein: CASSARLAEHYNEQFF. The CDR3 bases are TGTGCCAGCAGCGCTCGACTAGCGGAACACTACAATGAGCAGTTCTTC.

The gene calls are TRBV19 and TRBJ2-6; D uncertain. CDR3 length equals 15 residues. Trimming removed 6 bases from V and 0 bases from J, with 9 bases in between. In germline, CDR1 is LNHDA, CDR2 SQIVND (reference sequence). The CDR3 nucleotides are TGTGCCAGTAGAAGTCAGTTCTCTGGGGCCAACGTCCTGACTTTC. It encodes CASRSQFSGANVLTF.

A word on this clonotype: Relative to the germline gene, one junction end is altered; a read error may explain this. The chain employs TRBV20-1 and TRBJ2-3; 10 bases fit TRBD2. Germline V gene sequence: CDR1 DFQATT, CDR2 SNEGSKA (reference sequence). The CDR3 has 15 residues. CDR3 bases: TGCAGTGTTAGAGGGACTAGCGAGACCACAGATACGCAGTATTTT. Protein: CSVRGTSETTDTQYF.

The chain links TRBV7-2 to TRBJ2-7, with 10 nucleotides matching TRBD2. Trimming cost V 5 bases and J 3 bases; bases outside gene matches: 10. Germline V CDR1 and CDR2: SGHTA, FQGNSA. The CDR3 sequence is 16 residues long. The CDR3 nucleotides read TGTGCCAGCAGCCAACGAGCGGGAGGGGCGTTCTACGAGCAGTACTTC. It yields the protein CASSQRAGGAFYEQYF.

This chain uses TRBV20-1 with TRBJ2-1, with TRBD2 identical over 8 bases. The CDR3 spans 15 residues. Per the germline V gene, CDR1 is DFQATT and CDR2 is SNEGSKA (reference sequence). The V segment lost 4 bases and the J segment 5 bases; nucleotides outside the gene matches: 10. CDR3 DNA: TGCAGTGCTACTAAAAACCGCGGGAGGAACAATGAGCAGTTCTTC. Its translation: CSATKNRGRNNEQFF.

The gene calls are TRBV20-1 and TRBJ2-4; no reliable D call. Trimming cost V 3 bases and J 0 bases, with 12 bases left between them. The CDR3 extends over 15 amino acids. CDR1 is DFQATT and CDR2 is SNEGSKA in the germline V gene (reference sequence). CDR3 region: CSASSYGLAKNIQYF. CDR3 coding DNA: TGCAGTGCTAGTTCGTATGGCCTAGCCAAAAACATTCAGTACTTC.

This clonotype showed up just a few times. The chain carries TRBV9 and TRBJ1-4; TRBD1 aligns across 7 bases. This CDR3 has 14 residues. CDR1 SGDLS and CDR2 YYNGEE come from the germline V gene. After removal of 2 bases from V and 6 bases from J, the junction contained 4 bases not matched to a gene. CDR3 nucleotides: TGTGCCAGCAGCGTCGGGACAGCCCATGAAAAACTGTTTTTT. Amino acid sequence: CASSVGTAHEKLFF. Using reference TRBV9 and TRBJ1-4 for the parts outside the CDR3, the full variable domain is DSGVTQTPKHLITATGQRVTLRCSPRSGDLSVYWYQQSLDQGLQFLIQYYNGEERAKGNILERFSAQQFPDLHSELNLSSLELGDSALYFCASSVGTAHEKLFFGSGTQLSVL.

This clonotype was detected many times. The chain has TRBV5-1 and TRBJ2-7, with D possibly being TRBD2 (5 bases). This CDR3 has 13 amino acids. Germline V gives CDR1 SGHRS, CDR2 YFSETQ. V was cut by 2 bases and J by 3 bases, with 9 bases left in between. CDR3 in amino acids: CASSLTRDYEQYF. CDR3 DNA sequence: TGCGCCAGCAGCTTAACCCGGGACTACGAGCAGTACTTC.

This clonotype occurred a few times. V and J are TRBV3-1 and TRBJ2-7; possibly TRBD1 for D (6 bases). Trimming left V 4 bases short and J 3 bases short, with 22 bases between. The CDR3 runs 17 residues. CDR1 is LGHDT, CDR2 YNNKEL, per germline (reference sequence). This chain's CDR3 is CASSPLKVVGQVYEQYF. The CDR3 bases are TGTGCCAGCAGCCCCCTGAAGGTTGTGGGACAAGTCTACGAGCAGTACTTC.

The chain recombines TRBV5-1 with TRBJ2-7; 11 bases map to TRBD2. The trim removed 4 bases at V and 1 base at J, leaving 4 bases unmatched. CDR3 size: 15 residues. The germline gives CDR1 SGHRS, CDR2 YFSETQ. The CDR3 is CASSARTSGSYEQYF. The CDR3 DNA reads as TGCGCCAGCAGCGCGCGGACTAGCGGGTCCTACGAGCAGTACTTC.

This clonotype has a count of ten or more. The gene calls are TRBV6-6 and TRBJ2-5; D gene unclear. This CDR3 contains 12 residues. V lost 4 bases and J 7 bases, leaving 10 bases between the germline ends. CDR1 is MNHNY, CDR2 SVGAGI, per germline (reference sequence). This chain's CDR3 is CASSSSSRTQYF. Here the CDR3 DNA reads TGTGCCAGCAGTTCCAGCAGTAGGACCCAGTACTTC.

This clonotype was picked up a small number of times. The chain combines TRBV4-2 with TRBJ2-7; the D is unclear. Germline CDR1 is LGHNA and CDR2 is YNFKEQ. Trimming shortened V by 1 base and J by 0 bases, and 10 bases separated the two germline ends. This CDR3 has 15 residues. CDR3 protein: CASSQGLTNSYEQYF. The CDR3 DNA follows: TGTGCCAGCAGCCAAGGGCTCACCAACTCCTACGAGCAGTACTTC.

This clonotype was observed a few times. The V call is TRBV6-5, the J call TRBJ2-2; no clear D gene. Trimming stripped 0 bases from V and 2 bases from J, with 10 bases between. This CDR3 is 16 amino acids long. CDR1 is MNHEY, CDR2 SVGAGI, per germline. CDR3 sequence: CASSYSSLGNTGELFF. DNA for the CDR3: TGTGCCAGCAGTTACTCGAGTTTGGGAAACACCGGGGAGCTGTTTTTT.

This clonotype was seen a handful of times. The chain joins TRBV12-3 or TRBV12-4 to TRBJ2-1, with 8 bases aligning to TRBD2. V dropped 3 bases and J dropped 10; count of bases not matched to a gene: 11. The CDR3 is made up of 15 amino acids. The CDR3 DNA reads TGTGCCAGCAGTTTTAGGACTAGCTTTCCAGGGGAGCAGTTCTTC. Translated: CASSFRTSFPGEQFF.

The rearrangement uses TRBV18 and TRBJ2-5; D gene ambiguous. Germline V gene data show CDR1 as KGHSH and CDR2 as LQKENI. V gave up 8 bases and J gave up 1 base, with 11 bases separating them. CDR3 size: 13 residues. This CDR3 reads CASLTSLQETQYF. The DNA of the CDR3 is TGTGCCAGCCTCACCTCCCTCCAAGAGACCCAGTACTTC.

This clonotype was recorded at least ten times. The CDR3 sequence is CASSPLRPGQGSDTQYF. The CDR3 nucleotides read TGTGCCAGCAGCCCCCTTCGTCCGGGACAGGGATCAGATACGCAGTATTTT. The chain couples TRBV7-8 to TRBJ2-3, with TRBD1 identical over 9 bases. This CDR3 contains 17 residues. From germline, CDR1 is SGHVS and CDR2 FQNEAQ. Losses at the gene ends were 5 bases for V and 4 bases for J; bases not matched to a gene: 13.

The rearrangement links TRBV29-1 to TRBJ2-7; 11 nucleotides agree with TRBD1. This CDR3 is built from 14 residues. With 6 bases clipped from V and 6 bases from J, the junction kept 10 bases outside the gene matches. Germline CDR1 is SQVTM and CDR2 is ANQGSEA. Written as DNA, the CDR3 is TGCAGCGTGGCCTTCCACGGGACAGGGGGCGAGCAGTACTTC. Amino acids: CSVAFHGTGGEQYF.

The rearrangement uses TRBV11-2 and TRBJ2-1; TRBD2 is a possible D gene (6 bases). The germline V gene has CDR1 SGHAT and CDR2 FQNNGV. V was clipped by 3 bases and J by 5 bases, with 14 bases between them. The CDR3 contains 15 residues. CDR3 amino acids: CASSFGGLVNNEQFF. The CDR3 nucleotides are TGTGCCAGCAGCTTCGGAGGGTTAGTCAACAATGAGCAGTTCTTC.

This clonotype has a count of ten or more. CDR3 sequence reads: CASRAGGSYNEQFF. The CDR3, as DNA: TGTGCCAGCAGAGCGGGAGGGTCCTACAATGAGCAGTTCTTC. The chain is built from TRBV28 and TRBJ2-1; 10 bases are a match to TRBD2. CDR1 and CDR2 (germline): MDHEN, SYDVKM. Trimming at V came to 6 bases and at J to 1 base, leaving 0 bases not matched to a gene. The CDR3 runs to 14 residues.

This clonotype was seen many times. V usage is TRBV29-1 and J usage is TRBJ2-1; TRBD2 matches 13 bases. From germline, CDR1 is SQVTM and CDR2 ANQGSEA. This CDR3 contains 17 residues. With 6 bases clipped from V and 9 bases from J, the junction kept 17 bases outside the gene matches. The CDR3 is CSVPTGGLAGLPTEQFF. In nucleotides, the CDR3 is TGCAGCGTCCCCACCGGGGGACTAGCGGGGTTACCGACTGAGCAGTTCTTC.

The sample holds a few counts of this clonotype. The genes are TRBV15 and TRBJ2-1; 8 bases are shared with TRBD2. J was trimmed by 4 bases and V by 6 bases; bases with no gene match: 8. This CDR3 is built from 15 residues. The germline CDR1 and CDR2 sequences are LNHNV and YYDKDF (reference sequence). The CDR3 protein is CATRIGLAQYNEQFF. The CDR3 nucleotides read TGTGCCACCAGAATCGGACTAGCCCAATACAATGAGCAGTTCTTC.

This clonotype was detected ten times or more. The V call is TRBV7-2, the J call TRBJ2-7, with 15 bases that match TRBD2. CDR1 SGHTA and CDR2 FQGNSA come from the germline V gene. This CDR3 is 19 amino acids long. Germline trimming cut 4 bases from V and 5 bases from J; bases unmatched to any gene: 15. CDR3 in DNA: TGTGCCAGCAGCTGGACAAGGACTAGCGGGAGGGCCGGGCTCCACGAGCAGTACTTC. It encodes CASSWTRTSGRAGLHEQYF.

This clonotype was seen a handful of times. The chain recombines TRBV30 with TRBJ2-1, with D uncertain. The CDR3 runs 15 residues. Per the germline V gene, CDR1 is GTSNPN and CDR2 is SVGIG (reference sequence). Trimming stripped 3 bases from V and 4 bases from J, with 16 bases between. The CDR3 coding sequence is TGTGCCTGGAGAAGTAGGCGGAGACATTACAATGAGCAGTTCTTC. Amino acids: CAWRSRRRHYNEQFF.

There are many counts of this clonotype. The genes are TRBV27 and TRBJ2-1, with TRBD2 matching 13 bases. This CDR3 has 15 amino acids. Per germline, CDR1 MNHEY and CDR2 SMNVEV (reference sequence). Trimming at V came to 6 bases and at J to 6 bases, leaving 5 bases not matched to a gene. Written as DNA, the CDR3 is TGTGCCAGCAGCCGAGGGACTAGCGGGACCAATGAGCAGTTCTTC. It codes for CASSRGTSGTNEQFF.

This clonotype has only a few counts. This rearrangement joins TRBV18 to TRBJ1-3; no clear D. V lost 2 bases and J 0 bases, leaving 11 bases between the germline ends. The germline CDR1 and CDR2 sequences are KGHSH and LQKENI. The CDR3 is 16 amino acids. CDR3 protein: CASSPLDGTSGNTIYF. The DNA for the CDR3 is TGTGCCAGCTCACCATTGGACGGAACCTCTGGAAACACCATATATTTT.

This chain connects TRBV29-1 to TRBJ2-2, with 12 bases fitting TRBD2. Germline V gives CDR1 SQVTM, CDR2 ANQGSEA. This CDR3 has 16 amino acids. With V trimmed by 5 bases and J by 4 bases, 8 bases remained unmatched. The CDR3 loop reads CSVRGLAGPFTGELFF. Written as DNA, the CDR3 is TGCAGCGTTCGGGGACTAGCGGGTCCATTCACCGGGGAGCTGTTTTTT.

This chain links TRBV20-1 with TRBJ2-3; TRBD2 aligns across 8 bases. Germline CDR1 DFQATT, CDR2 SNEGSKA (reference sequence). The CDR3 totals 14 residues. V lost 1 base, J lost 5 bases, and 5 bases stayed unmatched. CDR3 bases: TGCAGTGCTAGAGCGGGAGGGCCAAAAGATACGCAGTATTTT. Protein product: CSARAGGPKDTQYF.